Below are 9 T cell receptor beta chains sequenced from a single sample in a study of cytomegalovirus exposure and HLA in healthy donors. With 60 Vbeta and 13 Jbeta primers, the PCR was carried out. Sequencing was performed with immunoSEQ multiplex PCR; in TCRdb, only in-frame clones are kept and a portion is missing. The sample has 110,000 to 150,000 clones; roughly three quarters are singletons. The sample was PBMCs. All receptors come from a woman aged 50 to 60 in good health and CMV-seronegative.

In DNA, the CDR3 is TGCGCCAGCAGCCCCGGAGGACTAGCGGGGCGAAAAACCGGGGAGCTGTTTTTT. Translating gives CASSPGGLAGRKTGELFF. The chain uses TRBV4-1 and TRBJ2-2; 12 bases fit TRBD2. J gave up 5 bases and V 4 bases, and 11 bases lay outside the gene matches. CDR3 length equals 18 residues. Germline V gives CDR1 MGHRA, CDR2 YSYEKL.

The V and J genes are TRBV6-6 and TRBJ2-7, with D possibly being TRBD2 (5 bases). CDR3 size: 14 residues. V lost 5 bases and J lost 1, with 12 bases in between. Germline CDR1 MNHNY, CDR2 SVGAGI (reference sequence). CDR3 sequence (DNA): TGTGCCAGCAGTCGCGGACTGACTTCCTACGAGCAGTACTTC. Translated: CASSRGLTSYEQYF.

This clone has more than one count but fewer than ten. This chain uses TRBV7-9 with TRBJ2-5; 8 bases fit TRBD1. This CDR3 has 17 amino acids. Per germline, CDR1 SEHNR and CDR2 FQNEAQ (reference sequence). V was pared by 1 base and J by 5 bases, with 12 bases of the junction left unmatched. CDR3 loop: CASSLGTGTGPGETQYF. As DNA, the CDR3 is TGTGCCAGCAGCTTAGGAACTGGGACAGGTCCGGGGGAGACCCAGTACTTC. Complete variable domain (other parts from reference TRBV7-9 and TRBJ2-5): DTGVSQNPRHKITKRGQNVTFRCDPISEHNRLYWYRQTLGQGPEFLTYFQNEAQLEKSRLLSDRFSAERPKGSFSTLEIQRTEQGDSAMYLCASSLGTGTGPGETQYFGPGTRLLVL.

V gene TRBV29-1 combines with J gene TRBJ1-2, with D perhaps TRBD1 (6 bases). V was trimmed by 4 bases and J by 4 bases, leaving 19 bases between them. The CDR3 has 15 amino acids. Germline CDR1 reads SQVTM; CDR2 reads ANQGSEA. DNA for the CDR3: TGCAGCGTTGCCGCAGACAGGTACCCCATCTATGGCTACACCTTC. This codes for CSVAADRYPIYGYTF.

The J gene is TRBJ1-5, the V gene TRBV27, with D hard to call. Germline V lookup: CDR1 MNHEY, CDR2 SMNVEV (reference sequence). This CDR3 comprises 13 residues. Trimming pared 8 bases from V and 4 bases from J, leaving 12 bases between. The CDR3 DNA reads TGTGCCAGCTCTGACAAGCCTAATCAGCCCCAGCATTTT. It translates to CASSDKPNQPQHF.

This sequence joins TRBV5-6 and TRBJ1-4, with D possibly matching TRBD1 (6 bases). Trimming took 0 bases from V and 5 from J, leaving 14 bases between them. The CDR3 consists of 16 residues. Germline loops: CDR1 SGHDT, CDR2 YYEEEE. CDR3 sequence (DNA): TGTGCCAGCAGCTTGGCCGGCAGGGGACTAAATGAAAAACTGTTTTTT. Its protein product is CASSLAGRGLNEKLFF.

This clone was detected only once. DNA for the CDR3: TGTGCCAGCAGCTTAGCTAGCGGGGGGGCTGCCTACGAGCAGTACTTC. This codes for CASSLASGGAAYEQYF. This sequence joins TRBV7-2 and TRBJ2-7; 11 bases are a match to TRBD2. The germline V gene has CDR1 SGHTA and CDR2 FQGNSA. This CDR3 region has 16 residues. Trimming took 0 bases from V and 2 from J; bases not matched to a gene: 3.

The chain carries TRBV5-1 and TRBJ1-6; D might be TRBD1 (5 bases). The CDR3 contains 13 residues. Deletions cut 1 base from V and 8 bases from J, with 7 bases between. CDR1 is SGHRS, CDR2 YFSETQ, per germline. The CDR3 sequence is CASSLSGHSPLHF. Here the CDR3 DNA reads TGCGCCAGCAGCTTGTCAGGGCATTCACCCCTCCACTTT.

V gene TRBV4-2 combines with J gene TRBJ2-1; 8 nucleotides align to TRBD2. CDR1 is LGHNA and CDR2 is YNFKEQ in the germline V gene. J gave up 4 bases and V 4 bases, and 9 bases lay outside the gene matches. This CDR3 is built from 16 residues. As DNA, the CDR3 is TGTGCCAGCAGCCCCTCTAGCGGGCAAAGATACAATGAGCAGTTCTTC. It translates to CASSPSSGQRYNEQFF.